Listed here are 9 T cell receptor beta chains from one sample, sequenced in a study of CD8+ T cells in alopecia areata. After isolation, RNA underwent reverse transcription to generate cDNA as the sequencing template. Data came from immunoSEQ multiplex PCR; TCRdb stores just in-frame clones and leaves some out. The sample holds 140,000 to 150,000 clones; 45% to 60% are singletons and the top ten take over 0.85%. The sample consisted of CD4+ T cells sorted from blood, taken at week 0. The receptors shown here come from a human donor with alopecia areata.

The sample holds a few counts of this clone. The J gene is TRBJ2-3, the V gene TRBV6-5; TRBD2 matches at 11 bases. V was pared by 7 bases and J by 5 bases, with 8 bases of the junction left unmatched. The CDR3 totals 15 residues. CDR1 and CDR2 (germline): MNHEY, SVGAGI. In DNA form, the CDR3 reads TGTGCCAGCACAGGTAGCGGGAGGGCCTTAGATACGCAGTATTTT. Translated: CASTGSGRALDTQYF.

This chain connects TRBV29-1 to TRBJ2-7, with 7 bases fitting TRBD1. Trimming removed 7 bases from V and 2 bases from J; junction bases left unmatched: 8. Germline V gene sequence: CDR1 SQVTM, CDR2 ANQGSEA. CDR3 length: 13 residues. The CDR3 DNA reads TGCAGCGCCGGAAAGGGGGCCCCCTACGAGCAGTACTTC. Its protein is CSAGKGAPYEQYF.

This clone was observed once. One end of the junction varies from germline; a read error may be responsible. The chain joins TRBV20-1 to TRBJ1-4; maybe TRBD1 (5 bases). Germline CDR1 and CDR2: DFQATT and SNEGSKA (reference sequence). The CDR3 has 8 amino acids. For the CDR3, the DNA is TGCAGTGGGGGGAGGGGCGTTTTT. Its protein product is CSGGRGVF.

The chain is built from TRBV27 and TRBJ2-7; possibly TRBD2 for D (5 bases). The CDR3 loop spans 14 amino acids. Germline V gives CDR1 MNHEY, CDR2 SMNVEV (reference sequence). V was cut by 0 bases and J by 2 bases, with 8 bases left in between. The CDR3 DNA follows: TGTGCCAGCAGTTTATCCGCGGGCGCCTACGAGCAGTACTTC. Protein sequence: CASSLSAGAYEQYF.

The chain employs TRBV29-1 and TRBJ1-2; 7 positions match TRBD1. CDR1 and CDR2 from the germline V gene are SQVTM and ANQGSEA. CDR3 size: 14 residues. V trimming: 4 bases; J trimming: 2 bases; junction bases outside the gene matches: 7. The CDR3, as DNA: TGCAGCGTTGGACAGGGTGAGGTAAACTATGGCTACACCTTC. Protein product: CSVGQGEVNYGYTF.

CDR3 region: CASSSEGLVSGKLFF. For the CDR3, the DNA is TGTGCCAGCAGCTCAGAAGGATTAGTATCGGGAAAACTGTTTTTT. This chain links TRBV7-2 with TRBJ1-4; no reliable D call. Trimming removed 4 bases from V and 10 bases from J, with 19 bases in between. This CDR3 is built from 15 residues. Germline CDR1 SGHTA, CDR2 FQGNSA.

The CDR3 bases are TGTGCCACGAATCAGGGTGGGGAGACCCAGTACTTC. It translates to CATNQGGETQYF. V gene TRBV10-3 combines with J gene TRBJ2-5, with D possibly TRBD1 on 5 matching bases. Germline V gene data show CDR1 as ENHRY and CDR2 as SYGVKD. The CDR3 consists of 12 residues. V was trimmed by 10 bases and J by 5 bases, leaving 14 bases between them.

This clone was counted between two and nine times. Other DNA sequences in the same sample also yield this CDR3. The chain has TRBV5-1 and TRBJ1-1, with D possibly TRBD1 on 6 matching bases. Looked up from germline, CDR1 is SGHRS and CDR2 is YFSETQ. The CDR3 is 14 residues long. V was shortened by 0 bases and J by 5 bases, with 11 bases between the two germline ends. In DNA form, the CDR3 reads TGCGCCAGCAGCTTGGAACAGGGAAGGACTGAAGCTTTCTTT. It codes for CASSLEQGRTEAFF.

The rearrangement uses TRBV9 and TRBJ2-3; a weak D match, TRBD2 (7 bases). The V end was cut by 5 bases, the J end by 2 bases, with 18 bases between. Germline CDR1 reads SGDLS; CDR2 reads YYNGEE. The CDR3 has 16 amino acids. CDR3 nucleotides: TGTGCCAGCAGTGCGGGGGCTAGCGTAATCACAGATACGCAGTATTTT. Translation: CASSAGASVITDTQYF.